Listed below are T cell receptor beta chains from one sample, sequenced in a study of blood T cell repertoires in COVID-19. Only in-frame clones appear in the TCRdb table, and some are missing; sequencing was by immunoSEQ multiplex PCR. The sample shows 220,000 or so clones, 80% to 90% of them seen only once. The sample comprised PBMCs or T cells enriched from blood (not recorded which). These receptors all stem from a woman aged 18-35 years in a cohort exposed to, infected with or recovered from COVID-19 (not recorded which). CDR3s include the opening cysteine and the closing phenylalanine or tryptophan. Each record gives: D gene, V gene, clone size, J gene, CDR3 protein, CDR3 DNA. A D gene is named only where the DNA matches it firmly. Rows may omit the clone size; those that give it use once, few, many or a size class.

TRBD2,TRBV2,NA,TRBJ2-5,CASSEGSGGALETQYF,TGTGCCAGCAGTGAAGGAAGCGGGGGGGCCCTGGAGACCCAGTACTTC
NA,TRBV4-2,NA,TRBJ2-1,CASSQGLPNEQFF,TGTGCCAGCAGCCAGGGACTCCCCAATGAGCAGTTCTTC
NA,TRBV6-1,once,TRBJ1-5,CASSEDPGSNQPQHF,TGTGCCAGCAGTGAGGACCCAGGGAGCAATCAGCCCCAGCATTTT
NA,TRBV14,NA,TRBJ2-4,CASSQEEGSIQYF,TGTGCCAGCAGCCAAGAAGAAGGGAGCATTCAGTACTTC
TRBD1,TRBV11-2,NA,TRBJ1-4,CASSLGGQGEEKLFF,TGTGCCAGCAGCTTAGGGGGACAGGGAGAAGAAAAACTGTTTTTT
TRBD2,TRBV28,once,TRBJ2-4,CASSFPSRGRDF,TGTGCCAGCAGTTTTCCGTCCCGGGGGAGGGACTTC
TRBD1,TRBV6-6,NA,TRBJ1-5,CASSKDRGNQPQHF,TGTGCCAGCAGTAAAGACAGGGGGAATCAGCCCCAGCATTTT
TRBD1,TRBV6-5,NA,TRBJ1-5,CASRYRQGNQPQHF,TGTGCCAGCAGATACCGACAGGGAAATCAGCCCCAGCATTTT
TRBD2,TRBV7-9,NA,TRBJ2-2,CASSPVLAGEFTGELFF,TGTGCCAGCAGCCCGGTACTAGCGGGAGAATTCACCGGGGAGCTGTTTTTT
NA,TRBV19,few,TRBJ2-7,CASKGEIGSQYF,TGTGCCAGTAAGGGGGAAATTGGTTCTCAGTACTTC
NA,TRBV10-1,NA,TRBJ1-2,CASSESYGGLYGYTF,TGCGCCAGCAGTGAGTCGTACGGAGGGCTTTATGGCTACACCTTC
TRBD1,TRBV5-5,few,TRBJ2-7,CASSLGPTAQGAGEQYF,TGTGCCAGCAGCTTGGGCCCAACGGCCCAGGGGGCAGGCGAGCAGTACTTC
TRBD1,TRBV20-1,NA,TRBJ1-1,CSASSRGARSEAFF,TGCAGTGCCAGTTCCAGGGGGGCGCGTTCTGAAGCTTTCTTT
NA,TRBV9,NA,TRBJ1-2,CASTSSGGALNYGYTF,TGTGCCAGCACCTCCTCCGGTGGTGCCCTTAACTATGGCTACACCTTC
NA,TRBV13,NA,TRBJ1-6,CASNNERERSPLHF,TGTGCCAGCAATAATGAGAGGGAGCGATCACCCCTCCACTTT
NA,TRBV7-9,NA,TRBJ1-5,CASSLGGREDQPQHF,TGTGCCAGCAGCTTAGGCGGCAGAGAGGATCAGCCCCAGCATTTT
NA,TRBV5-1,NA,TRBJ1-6,CASSLTGSSYNSPLHF,TGCGCCAGCAGCTTAACAGGGAGCTCCTATAATTCACCCCTCCACTTT
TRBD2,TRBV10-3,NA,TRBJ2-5,CAIREGGGAGETQYF,TGTGCCATCAGAGAGGGCGGGGGGGCCGGAGAGACCCAGTACTTC
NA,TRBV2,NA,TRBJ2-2,CASRDGSGYTGELFF,TGTGCCAGCAGAGATGGTTCAGGGTACACCGGGGAGCTGTTTTTT
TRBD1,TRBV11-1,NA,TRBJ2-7,CASSDRGSFYEQYF,TGTGCCAGCAGTGACAGGGGTTCCTTCTACGAGCAGTACTTC
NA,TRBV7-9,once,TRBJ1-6,CASSLNWEPLHF,TGTGCCAGCAGCTTAAACTGGGAGCCCCTCCACTTT
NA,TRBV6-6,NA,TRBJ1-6,CASSYSHLPRGSPLHF,TGTGCCAGCAGTTACTCTCATCTACCCAGAGGGTCACCCCTCCACTTT
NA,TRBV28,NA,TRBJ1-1,CASSRGQTNTEAFF,TGTGCCAGCAGCCGTGGACAGACGAACACTGAAGCTTTCTTT
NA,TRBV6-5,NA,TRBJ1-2,CASTLTGRDGYTF,TGTGCCAGCACCCTAACAGGGCGAGATGGCTACACCTTC
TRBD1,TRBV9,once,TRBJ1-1,CASSVGTGGTEAFF,TGTGCCAGCAGCGTAGGGACAGGGGGCACTGAAGCTTTCTTT
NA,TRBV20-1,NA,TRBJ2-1,CSAQGNEQFF,TGCAGTGCTCAGGGCAATGAGCAGTTCTTC
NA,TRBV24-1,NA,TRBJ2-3,CATSDLGVGPTDTQYF,TGTGCCACCAGTGATTTAGGGGTTGGTCCCACAGATACGCAGTATTTT
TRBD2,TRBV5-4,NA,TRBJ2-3,CASSSRLALTDTQYF,TGTGCCAGCAGCTCACGACTAGCGTTAACAGATACGCAGTATTTT
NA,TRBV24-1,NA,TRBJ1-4,CATSGPDREGDEKLFF,TGTGCCACCAGTGGACCCGATAGGGAGGGAGATGAAAAACTGTTTTTT
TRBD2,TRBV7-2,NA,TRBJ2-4,CASSLVLAGGKAKNIQYF,TGTGCCAGCAGCTTAGTCCTAGCGGGAGGAAAAGCCAAAAACATTCAGTACTTC
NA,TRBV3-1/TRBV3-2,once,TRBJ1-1,CASSEDSFVSEAFF,TGTGCCAGCAGCGAGGACAGTTTTGTCTCTGAAGCTTTCTTT
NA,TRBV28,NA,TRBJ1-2,CASSLGGGYTF,TGTGCCAGCAGTTTGGGGGGTGGCTACACCTTC
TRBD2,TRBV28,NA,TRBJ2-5,CGSAGGWETQYF,TGTGGTTCCGCGGGGGGTTGGGAGACCCAGTACTTC
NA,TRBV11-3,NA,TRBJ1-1,CASSSELNTEAFF,TGTGCCAGCAGCTCTGAACTAAACACTGAAGCTTTCTTT
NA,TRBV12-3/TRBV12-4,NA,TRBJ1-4,CASSPNQGKLFF,TGTGCCAGCAGTCCGAACCAGGGGAAACTGTTTTTT
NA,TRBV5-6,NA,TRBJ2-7,CASSFDQGREQYF,TGTGCCAGCAGCTTTGATCAGGGGAGAGAGCAGTACTTC
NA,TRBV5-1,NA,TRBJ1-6,CASSPGGNSPLHF,TGCGCCAGCAGCCCAGGAGGGAATTCACCCCTCCACTTT
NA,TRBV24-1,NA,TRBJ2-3,CATSATTGPTQYF,TGTGCCACCAGTGCCACCACAGGGCCAACGCAGTATTTT
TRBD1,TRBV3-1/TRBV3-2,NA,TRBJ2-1,CASSQRDSNNEQFF,TGTGCCAGCAGCCAGAGGGACAGCAACAATGAGCAGTTCTTC
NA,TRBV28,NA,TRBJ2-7,CASSPLKHYEQYF,TGTGCCAGCAGCCCCCTCAAGCATTACGAGCAGTACTTC
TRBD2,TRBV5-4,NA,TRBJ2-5,CASSYLAGETQYF,TGTGCCAGCAGCTATCTAGCGGGAGAGACCCAGTACTTC
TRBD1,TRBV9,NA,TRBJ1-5,CASSVGQGRNQPQHF,TGTGCCAGCAGCGTAGGACAGGGGCGGAATCAGCCCCAGCATTTT
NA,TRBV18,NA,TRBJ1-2,CASSPSPPDGYTF,TGTGCCAGCTCACCATCGCCTCCGGATGGCTACACCTTC